This T cell receptor (beta chain) comes out of a study of blood T cell repertoires in COVID-19. Looking at the study overall: Whether acute or convalescent, the COVID-19 samples came from the United States, Italy and Spain.

CDR3 length: 16 amino acids. In germline, CDR1 is SQVTM, CDR2 ANQGSEA. Trimming shortened V by 0 bases and J by 4 bases, and 18 bases separated the two germline ends. In the study's own analysis: Researchers report that nucleated cell counts were estimated from reference gene primer amplification. Using immunoSEQ multiplex PCR, the repertoire was profiled, and TCRdb retains in-frame clones only, with some absent. That table gives V, J and clone size, and the DNA gave D and trimming. The sample carries 210,000 or so clones, roughly 85% recorded once. This chain links TRBV29-1 with TRBJ2-5, with unresolved D. The sequence was collected from a man in his forties or fifties with COVID-19, enrolled during active disease. Sequencing was performed on peripheral blood. The CDR3 region has the DNA TGCAGCGTTGAAGATCCTGTCTCCTACCCCTCAGAGACCCAGTACTTC. Amino acids: CSVEDPVSYPSETQYF.